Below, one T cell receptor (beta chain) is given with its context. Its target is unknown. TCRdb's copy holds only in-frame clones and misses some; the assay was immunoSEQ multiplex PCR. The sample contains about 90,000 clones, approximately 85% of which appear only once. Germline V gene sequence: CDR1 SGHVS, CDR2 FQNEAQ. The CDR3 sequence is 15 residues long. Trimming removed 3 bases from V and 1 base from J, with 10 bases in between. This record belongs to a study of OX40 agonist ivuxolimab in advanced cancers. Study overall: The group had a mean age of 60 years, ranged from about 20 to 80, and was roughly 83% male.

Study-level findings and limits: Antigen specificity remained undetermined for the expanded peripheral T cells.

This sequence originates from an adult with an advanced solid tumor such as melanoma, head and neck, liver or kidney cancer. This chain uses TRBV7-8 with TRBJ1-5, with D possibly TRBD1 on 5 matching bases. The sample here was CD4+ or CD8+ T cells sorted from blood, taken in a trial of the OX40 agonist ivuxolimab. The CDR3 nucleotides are TGTGCCAGCAGCTTGGGGGTTCTCAGCAATCAGCCCCAGCATTTT. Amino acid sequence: CASSLGVLSNQPQHF.